This entry describes one T cell receptor (beta chain). The antigen remains undetermined. Timing groups of about 4 and about 12 weeks for second doses were pooled. The data were taken from a study of T cell responses to AZD1222 COVID-19 vaccine. Findings and limits, study-wide: Only after the peak T cell response were repertoires sampled. A rise in Spike-specific TCR breadth and depth followed two AZD1222 doses. Clonal diversity may have been underestimated, and the donors were mostly white British, with more females than males.

In germline, CDR1 is SGHTA, CDR2 FQGTGA. This CDR3 region has 15 residues. The trim removed 3 bases at V and 2 bases at J, leaving 2 bases unmatched. The data were produced by immunoSEQ multiplex PCR, yet TCRdb's version contains in-frame clones alone and is incomplete. The sample consists of some 250,000 clones, 85% to 95% of them appearing once. The source material was peripheral blood, sampled 28 days after the second AZD1222 dose. This clonotype originated in an adult who received the AZD1222 COVID-19 vaccine. The chain joins TRBV7-3 to TRBJ2-3, with 10 bases lining up with TRBD2. In DNA form, the CDR3 reads TGTGCCAGCAGCTTTAGCGGGGGGAACACAGATACGCAGTATTTT. Protein sequence: CASSFSGGNTDTQYF. Full variable domain (missing parts from reference TRBV7-3 and TRBJ2-3): GAGVSQTPSNKVTEKGKYVELRCDPISGHTALYWYRQSLGQGPEFLIYFQGTGAADDSGLPNDRFFAVRPEGSVSTLKIQRTERGDSAVYLCASSFSGGNTDTQYFGPGTRLTVL.